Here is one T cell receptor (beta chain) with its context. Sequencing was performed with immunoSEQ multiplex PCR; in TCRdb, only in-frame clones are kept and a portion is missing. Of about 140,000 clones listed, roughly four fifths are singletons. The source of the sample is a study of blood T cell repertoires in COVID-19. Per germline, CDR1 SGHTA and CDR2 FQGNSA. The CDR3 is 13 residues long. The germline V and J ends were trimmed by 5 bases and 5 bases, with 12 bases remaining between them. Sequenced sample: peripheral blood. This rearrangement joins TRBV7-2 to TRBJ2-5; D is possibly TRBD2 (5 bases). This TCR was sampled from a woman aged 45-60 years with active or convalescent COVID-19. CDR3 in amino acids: CASSQRLTETQYF. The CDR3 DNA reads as TGTGCCAGCAGCCAGCGGCTGACGGAGACCCAGTACTTC.